This T cell receptor beta chain was captured by sequencing in a study of read filtering for tumor transcriptome and immune sequencing (TCRdb year 2020). About the full investigation: The cohort was composed of more than 16 male and 14 female patients, with a mean age of approximately 72 years and an age range of about 47 to 80. Using the same bone marrow samples, the study compared TCR repertoires obtained by targeted immune repertoire sequencing with those obtained by bulk whole-transcriptome sequencing. TCR-region mapped reads per sample ranged from about 4.05 to 11 million with IR-seq versus only roughly 85 to 1273 with RNA-seq. A main aim was a read-filtering strategy for immune repertoire data, specifically whether clonotypes supported by a single read should be removed. Whole-transcriptome libraries were prepared with the TruSeq RNA Access Library Prep Kit after DNase treatment. By revised international staging, fewer than ten patients were R-ISS I, approximately 15 were R-ISS II and roughly 7 were R-ISS III.

Looking up the germline V gene yields CDR1 MNHNS and CDR2 SASEGT. V drops 11 bases and J drops 2 bases, leaving 24 bases in between. The cysteine opens and the phenylalanine closes a CDR3 of 16 amino acids. Only the CDR3 part of the read is kept: 48 bases, read in frame from the first base. This clonotype has just a few counts. The clone's antigen remains unknown. Base qualities were left out, and no much larger clone turns up one base away. Every patient had bone marrow sampled at the time of active disease. Isolation of bone marrow mononuclear cells was performed by Ficoll-Hypaque density gradient centrifugation. Myeloma plasma cells were removed and CD138-negative cells were obtained by negative selection following labeling with CD138 magnetic microbeads on a MACS separator. The purity of the isolated cells was checked by flow cytometry with CD138 antibodies on an Attune NxT. TRIzol reagent was used to extract total RNA, and a NanoDrop spectrophotometer was used to quantify the extracted RNA. Paired RNA-seq and IR-seq were performed on the CD138-negative bone marrow sample of each patient.

TCR libraries were built from approximately 0.4 ug RNA with the Immunoverse kit, using molecular barcoded adaptors covering alpha/delta and beta/gamma chains. TCR library preparation used the same RNA that was used for transcriptome sequencing. TCR libraries were sequenced on an Illumina HiSeq 4000 with 2 x 150 cycles. The authors' pipeline ran thus. MiXCR aligned TCR reads to human V, D, J and C references and assembled the aligned reads into CDR3 clonotypes, with quality filtering and error correction included. The tcR package in R was used for analysis of clonotype counts and gene usage diversity. For inspection of raw mapping reads, RNA-seq reads were mapped by STAR aligner version 2.5.3a onto GRCh37 of the human genome. IR-seq fastq files were randomly downsampled with Seqtk 1.3 to test the effect of sequencing depth on detected clonotypes. TCRdb ran its own pipeline on the public reads, namely fastp trimming at Q25 and MiXCR clone calling, and kept in-frame beta chains. Entries are consolidated by CDR3 protein sequence, retaining the most common genes and DNA. The V and J calls reflect TCRdb's pipeline rather than the authors' work. The sample includes about 23,000 distinct CDR3 sequences, with 12% to 15% observed a single time. About 70% of the sample lies in the top ten.

Beyond this particular receptor, the publication reports: The sorted CD138-negative fraction was not purified T cells but a mixed bone marrow immune population. Compared with RNA-seq, IR-seq captured clonotypes at much higher depth and more reliably, and a smaller IR-seq throughput was enough to identify most shared clonotypes. Removing single-read clonotypes increased the correlation between IR-seq and RNA-seq shared clonotype proportions. Single-read clonotypes made up roughly four fifths of clonotypes but 3% to 3.5% of total reads in IR-seq, and just under 75% of clonotypes and approximately 47% of reads in RNA-seq.

This chain joins TRBV6-1 to TRBJ2-5, and TRBD2 may be the D gene, going by 5 matching bases. The source is a donor at least 40 years old with multiple myeloma. Sequences were obtained from a population of CD138-negative cells sorted from bone marrow. Sample cell subset or site, as interpreted from the label and publication: bone marrow mononuclear cells depleted of CD138+ plasma/myeloma cells by negative magnetic selection. The CDR3 here reads CAYGLSVLSAQETQYF. The bases read TGTGCCTACGGACTCTCGGTCCTTTCCGCTCAAGAGACCCAGTACTTC.